Shown below are 4 T cell receptor beta chains from a single sample sequenced in a study of Tregs in tolerant kidney transplant recipients. Mixed chimerism was transient after nonmyeloablative marrow transplants from related graft donors. Measured with immunoSEQ multiplex PCR; TCRdb has only the in-frame clones, and not every one. Among 81,000 or so clones listed, 90% to 95% were seen once. The material was CD4+ T cells from blood (PBMCs), obtained 24 months after the transplant. These TCRs come from a human patient who received a combined kidney and bone marrow transplant. The graft donor may have contributed some T cells.

The J gene is TRBJ2-7, the V gene TRBV7-7, with 7 bases identical to TRBD1. Unmatched junction bases numbered 7, after V lost 4 bases and J lost 7 bases. Germline CDR1 SSHAT, CDR2 FNYEAQ (reference sequence). The CDR3 covers 13 residues. CDR3 region: CASSSQLQGEQYF. DNA for the CDR3: TGTGCCAGCAGCTCTCAACTACAGGGGGAGCAGTACTTC. The entire variable domain, with the rest obtained from reference TRBV7-7 and TRBJ2-7, is as follows: GAGVSQSPRYKVTKRGQDVTLRCDPISSHATLYWYQQALGQGPEFLTYFNYEAQPDKSGLPSDRFSAERPEGSISTLTIQRTEQRDSAMYRCASSSQLQGEQYFGPGTRLTVT.

The chain couples TRBV6-5 to TRBJ1-5; 8 bases line up with TRBD1. CDR1 and CDR2 (germline): MNHEY, SVGAGI. J gave up 5 bases and V 8 bases, and 2 bases lay outside the gene matches. The CDR3 extends over 12 amino acids. The CDR3 region is CASGQGHQPQHF. The DNA for the CDR3 is TGTGCCAGCGGACAGGGTCATCAGCCCCAGCATTTT.

The chain combines TRBV7-2 with TRBJ2-6; TRBD1 aligns across 7 bases. Unmatched junction bases numbered 3, after V lost 1 base and J lost 0 bases. Germline values: CDR1 SGHTA, CDR2 FQGNSA. This CDR3 is built from 17 residues. The CDR3: CASSLGAGGSGANVLTF. In DNA, the CDR3 is TGTGCCAGCAGCTTAGGGGCAGGGGGCTCTGGGGCCAACGTCCTGACTTTC.

DNA for the CDR3: TGTGCCTGGAAGCAGCAGGGGGCGCGGGGCTACACCTTC. This sequence encodes CAWKQQGARGYTF. This rearrangement joins TRBV30 to TRBJ1-2, with 8 bases aligning to TRBD1. Germline CDR1 reads GTSNPN; CDR2 reads SVGIG (reference sequence). The J segment lost 8 bases and the V segment lost 4 bases, leaving 9 bases of the junction unmatched. The CDR3 sequence is 13 residues long.